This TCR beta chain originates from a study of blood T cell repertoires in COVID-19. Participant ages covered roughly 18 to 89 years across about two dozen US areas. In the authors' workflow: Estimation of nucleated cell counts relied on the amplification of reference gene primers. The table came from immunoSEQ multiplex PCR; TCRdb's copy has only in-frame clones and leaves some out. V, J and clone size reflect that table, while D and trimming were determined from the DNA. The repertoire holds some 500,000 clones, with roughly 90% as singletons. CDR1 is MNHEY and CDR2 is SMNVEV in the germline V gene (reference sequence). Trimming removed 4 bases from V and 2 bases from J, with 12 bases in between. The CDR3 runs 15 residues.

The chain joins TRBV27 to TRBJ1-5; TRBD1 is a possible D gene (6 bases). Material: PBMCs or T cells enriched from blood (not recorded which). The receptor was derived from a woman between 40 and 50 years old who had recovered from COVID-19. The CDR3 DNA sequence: TGTGCCAGCAGTTCCCACAGGGCCGGCAATCAGCCCCAGCATTTT. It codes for CASSSHRAGNQPQHF.